This T cell receptor beta chain appears in the sequencing data of a study of CD8+ T cells in alopecia areata. Study as a whole: Female roughly 6-11-week-old C3H/HeJ recipients received skin from approximately 6-13-month-old C3H/HeJ graft donors with spontaneous alopecia.

Pooled cells of cutaneous lymph node origin were sorted on CD4, CD8alpha, NKG2D, NKG2ACE and other markers. The ends were cut back, 3 bases at V and 6 bases at J, with 12 bases in the middle. This CDR3 is 14 amino acids long. The germline CDR1 and CDR2 sequences are MSHET and SYDVDS. Of note for this clone: The antigen remains undetermined. The germline and genes are mouse ones. The read halts 4 residues ahead of the CDR3 end, with the missing end drawn from the germline J gene.

Findings of the study overall: Lesional scalp, notably in alopecia totalis/universalis, had clonality above that of normal scalp.

The authors extracted RNA and reverse transcribed it into cDNA as the sequencing template. Sequencing was performed with immunoSEQ multiplex PCR; in TCRdb, only in-frame clones are kept and a portion is missing. The specimen has 270,000 or so clones, none found just once. The rearrangement links TRBV29 to TRBJ2-1, with D possibly TRBD1 on 6 matching bases. The sample taken for sequencing was CD4+ T cells sorted from a lymph node. This receptor was taken from a C3H/HeJ mouse with alopecia areata. MHC haplotype of the mouse line: H2-k. CDR3 bases read: TGTGCTAGCAGTTTTGGCAGGGGATCTGCT. Encoded protein: CASSFGRGSA. The whole CDR3 protein reads CASSFGRGSAEQFF.